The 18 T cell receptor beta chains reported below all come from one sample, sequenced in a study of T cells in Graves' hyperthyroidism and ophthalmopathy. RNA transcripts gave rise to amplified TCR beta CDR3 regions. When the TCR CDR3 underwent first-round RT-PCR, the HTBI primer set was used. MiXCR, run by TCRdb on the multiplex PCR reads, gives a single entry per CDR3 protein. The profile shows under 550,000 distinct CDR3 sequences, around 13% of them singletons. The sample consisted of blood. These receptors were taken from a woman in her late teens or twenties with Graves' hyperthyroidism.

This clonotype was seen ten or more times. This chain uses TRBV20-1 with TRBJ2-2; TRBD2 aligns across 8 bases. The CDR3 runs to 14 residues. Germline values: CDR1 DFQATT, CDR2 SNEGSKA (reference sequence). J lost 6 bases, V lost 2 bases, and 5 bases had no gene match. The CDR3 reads CSARLTSVSGELFF. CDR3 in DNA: TGCAGTGCTAGATTGACTAGCGTCTCCGGGGAGCTGTTTTTT.

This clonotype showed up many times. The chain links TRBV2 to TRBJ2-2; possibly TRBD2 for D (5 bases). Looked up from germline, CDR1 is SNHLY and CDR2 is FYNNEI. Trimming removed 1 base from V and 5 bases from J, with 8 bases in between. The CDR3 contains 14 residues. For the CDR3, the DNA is TGTGCCAGCAGTGAAGGCCGGGGTACCGGGGAGCTGTTTTTT. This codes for CASSEGRGTGELFF.

CDR3 in DNA: TGTGCCAGCAGTAAGCTCTCGGGACTAGCGGGAGAGAAGTACGAGCAGTACTTC. Encoded protein: CASSKLSGLAGEKYEQYF. The chain combines TRBV6-1 with TRBJ2-7; 14 nucleotides line up with TRBD2. The CDR3 length is 18 residues. The V segment lost 5 bases and the J segment 4 bases; nucleotides outside the gene matches: 13. Germline CDR1 reads MNHNS; CDR2 reads SASEGT.

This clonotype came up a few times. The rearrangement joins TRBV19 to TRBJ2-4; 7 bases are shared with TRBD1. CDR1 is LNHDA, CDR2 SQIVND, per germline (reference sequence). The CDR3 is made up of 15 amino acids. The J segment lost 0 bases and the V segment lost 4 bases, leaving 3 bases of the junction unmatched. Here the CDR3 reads CASSNYRGAKNIQYF. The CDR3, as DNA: TGTGCCAGTAGTAACTACAGGGGAGCCAAAAACATTCAGTACTTC.

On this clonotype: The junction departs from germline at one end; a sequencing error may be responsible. The CDR3: CASSHVRESSPLHF. CDR3 bases: TGCGCCAGCAGCCACGTCAGGGAGTCTTCACCCCTCCACTTT. The chain is built from TRBV7-2 and TRBJ1-6; tentatively, D is TRBD1 (5 bases). The germline CDR1 and CDR2 sequences are SGHTA and FQGNSA. CDR3 size: 14 residues.

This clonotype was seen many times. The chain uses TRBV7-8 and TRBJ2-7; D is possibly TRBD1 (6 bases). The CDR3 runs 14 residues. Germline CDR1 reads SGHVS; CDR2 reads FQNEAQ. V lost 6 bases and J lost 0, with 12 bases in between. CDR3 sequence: CASSNDRSSYEQYF. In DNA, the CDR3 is TGTGCCAGCAGTAACGACAGGAGCTCCTACGAGCAGTACTTC.

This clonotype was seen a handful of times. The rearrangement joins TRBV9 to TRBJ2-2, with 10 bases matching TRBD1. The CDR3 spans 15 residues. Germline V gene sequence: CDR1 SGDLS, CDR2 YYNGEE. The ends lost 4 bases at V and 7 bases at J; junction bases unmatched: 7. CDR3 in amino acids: CASSLSGTGDGELFF. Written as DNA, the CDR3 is TGTGCCAGCAGCCTTTCTGGGACAGGGGACGGGGAGCTGTTTTTT.

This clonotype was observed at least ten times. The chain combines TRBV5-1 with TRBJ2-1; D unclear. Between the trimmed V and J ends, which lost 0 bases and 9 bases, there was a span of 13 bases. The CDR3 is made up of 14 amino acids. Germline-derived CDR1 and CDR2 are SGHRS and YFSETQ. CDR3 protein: CASSLALAAGEQFF. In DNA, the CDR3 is TGCGCCAGCAGCTTGGCGCTTGCCGCCGGTGAGCAGTTCTTC.

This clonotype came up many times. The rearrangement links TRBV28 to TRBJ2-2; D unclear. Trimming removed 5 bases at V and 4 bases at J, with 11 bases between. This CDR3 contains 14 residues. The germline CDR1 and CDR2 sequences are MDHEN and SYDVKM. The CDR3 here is CASSPPQVTGELFF. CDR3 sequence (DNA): TGTGCCAGCAGTCCTCCTCAGGTCACCGGGGAGCTGTTTTTT. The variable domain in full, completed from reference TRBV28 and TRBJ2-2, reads DVKVTQSSRYLVKRTGEKVFLECVQDMDHENMFWYRQDPGLGLRLIYFSYDVKMKEKGDIPEGYSVSREKKERFSLILESASTNQTSMYLCASSPPQVTGELFFGEGSRLTVL.

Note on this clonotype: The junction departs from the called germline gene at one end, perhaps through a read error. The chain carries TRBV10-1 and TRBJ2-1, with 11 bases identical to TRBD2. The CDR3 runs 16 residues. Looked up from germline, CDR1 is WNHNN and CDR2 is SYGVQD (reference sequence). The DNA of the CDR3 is TGCGCCAGCAGTGAGACTAGCGGGAGAGGATACAATGAGCGGTTCTTC. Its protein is CASSETSGRGYNERFF.

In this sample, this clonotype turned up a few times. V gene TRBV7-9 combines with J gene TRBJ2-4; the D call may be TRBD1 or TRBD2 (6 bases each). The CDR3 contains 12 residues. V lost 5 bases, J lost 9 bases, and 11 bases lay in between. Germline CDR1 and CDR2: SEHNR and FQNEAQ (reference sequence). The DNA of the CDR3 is TGTGCCAGCAGCCAGGAGGGGGGCATTCAGTACTTC. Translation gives CASSQEGGIQYF.

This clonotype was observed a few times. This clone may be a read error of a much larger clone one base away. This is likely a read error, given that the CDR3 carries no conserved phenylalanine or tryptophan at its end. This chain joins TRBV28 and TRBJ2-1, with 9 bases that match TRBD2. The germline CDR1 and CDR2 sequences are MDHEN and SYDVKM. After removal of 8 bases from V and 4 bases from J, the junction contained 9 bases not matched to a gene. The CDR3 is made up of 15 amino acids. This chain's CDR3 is CASSLTSGWYNEQFI. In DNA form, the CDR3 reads TGTGCCAGCTCCCTGACTAGCGGCTGGTACAATGAGCAGTTCATC.

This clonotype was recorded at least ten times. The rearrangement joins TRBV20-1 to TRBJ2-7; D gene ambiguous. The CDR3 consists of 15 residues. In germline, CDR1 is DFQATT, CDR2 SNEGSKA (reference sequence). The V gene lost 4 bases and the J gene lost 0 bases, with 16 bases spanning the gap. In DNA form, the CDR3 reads TGCAGTGCTACCCCGCCGGGCGCCAGCTCCTACGAGCAGTACTTC. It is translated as CSATPPGASSYEQYF.

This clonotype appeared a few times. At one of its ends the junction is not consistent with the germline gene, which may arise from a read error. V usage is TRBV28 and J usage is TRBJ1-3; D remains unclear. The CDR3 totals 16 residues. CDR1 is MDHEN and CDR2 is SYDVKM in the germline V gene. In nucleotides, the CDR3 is TGTGCCAGCAGTTTTAAGTCGATATTCTCTGGAAACACCATACATTTT. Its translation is CASSFKSIFSGNTIHF.

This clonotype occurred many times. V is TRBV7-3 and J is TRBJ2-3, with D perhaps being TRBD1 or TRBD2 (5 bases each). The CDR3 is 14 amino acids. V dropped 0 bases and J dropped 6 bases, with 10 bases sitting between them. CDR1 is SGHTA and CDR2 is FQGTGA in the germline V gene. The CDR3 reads CASSLTGEGDTQYF. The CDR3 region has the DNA TGTGCCAGCAGCTTAACGGGCGAGGGGGATACGCAGTATTTT. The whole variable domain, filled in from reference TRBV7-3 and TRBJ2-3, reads GAGVSQTPSNKVTEKGKYVELRCDPISGHTALYWYRQSLGQGPEFLIYFQGTGAADDSGLPNDRFFAVRPEGSVSTLKIQRTERGDSAVYLCASSLTGEGDTQYFGPGTRLTVL.

CDR3 loop: CASSEVNRAETQYF. In nucleotides, the CDR3 is TGTGCCAGCAGTGAGGTCAACAGGGCTGAGACCCAGTACTTC. This chain joins TRBV6-1 and TRBJ2-5; TRBD1 is a possible D gene (6 bases). This CDR3 region has 14 residues. V gave up 3 bases and J gave up 5 bases, with 13 bases separating them. CDR1 is MNHNS, CDR2 SASEGT, per germline.

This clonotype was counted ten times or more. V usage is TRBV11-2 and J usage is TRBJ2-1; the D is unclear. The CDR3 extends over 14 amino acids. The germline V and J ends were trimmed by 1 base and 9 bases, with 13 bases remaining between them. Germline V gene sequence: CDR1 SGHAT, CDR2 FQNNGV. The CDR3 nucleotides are TGTGCCAGCAGCTTAGTTATTTCGGGTGGTGAGCAGTTCTTC. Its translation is CASSLVISGGEQFF.

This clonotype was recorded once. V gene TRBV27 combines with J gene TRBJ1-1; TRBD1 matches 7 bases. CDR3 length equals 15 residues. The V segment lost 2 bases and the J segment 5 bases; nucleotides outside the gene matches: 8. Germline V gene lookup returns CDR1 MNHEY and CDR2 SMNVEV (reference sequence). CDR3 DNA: TGTGCCAGCAGTTTAAATTCCCAGGGGGGGACTGAAGCTTTCTTT. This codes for CASSLNSQGGTEAFF.